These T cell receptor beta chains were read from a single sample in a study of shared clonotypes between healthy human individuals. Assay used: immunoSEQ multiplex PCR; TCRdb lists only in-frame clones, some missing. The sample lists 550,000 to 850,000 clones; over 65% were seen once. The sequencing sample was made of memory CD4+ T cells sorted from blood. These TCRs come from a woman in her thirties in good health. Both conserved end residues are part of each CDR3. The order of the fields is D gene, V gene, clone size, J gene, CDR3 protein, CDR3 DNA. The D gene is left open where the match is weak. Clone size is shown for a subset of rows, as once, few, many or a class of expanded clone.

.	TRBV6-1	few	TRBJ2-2	CASKGYTNTGELFF	TGTGCCAGCAAGGGATATACGAACACCGGGGAGCTGTTTTTT
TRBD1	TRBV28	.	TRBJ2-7	CASSKGTGGHYEQYF	TGTGCCAGCAGTAAAGGGACAGGGGGCCACTACGAGCAGTACTTC
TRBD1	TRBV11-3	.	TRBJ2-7	CASSFRTGGGYEQYF	TGTGCCAGCAGCTTCCGGACAGGGGGGGGCTACGAGCAGTACTTC
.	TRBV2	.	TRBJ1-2	CASSRIPYGYTF	TGTGCCAGCAGCCGAATCCCTTATGGCTACACCTTC
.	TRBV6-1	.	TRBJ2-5	CASSLQGYQETQYF	TGTGCCAGCAGCCTCCAGGGCTACCAAGAGACCCAGTACTTC
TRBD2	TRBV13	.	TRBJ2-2	CASSLGLAGRRTGELFF	TGTGCCAGCAGCTTAGGACTAGCGGGTCGAAGGACCGGGGAGCTGTTTTTT
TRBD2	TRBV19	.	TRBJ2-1	CASRRLAGYNEQFF	TGTGCCAGTAGAAGACTAGCGGGGTACAATGAGCAGTTCTTC
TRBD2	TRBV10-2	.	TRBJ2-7	CATRLAGFYEQYF	TGCGCCACTCGGCTAGCGGGTTTCTACGAGCAGTACTTC
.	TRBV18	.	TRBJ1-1	CASSPPGTRNTEAFF	TGTGCCAGCTCACCCCCCGGGACAAGGAACACTGAAGCTTTCTTT
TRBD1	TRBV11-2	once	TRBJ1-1	CASTQQGRFPQGTEAFF	TGTGCCAGCACCCAACAGGGGAGGTTTCCCCAGGGCACTGAAGCTTTCTTT
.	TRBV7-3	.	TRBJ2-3	CASSPGRSTDTQYF	TGTGCCAGCAGCCCCGGGAGAAGCACAGATACGCAGTATTTT
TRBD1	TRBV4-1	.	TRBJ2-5	CASSQARQGDGRVETQYF	TGCGCCAGCAGCCAAGCGCGACAGGGCGATGGGCGTGTGGAGACCCAGTACTTC
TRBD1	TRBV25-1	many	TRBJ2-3	CASSYLTGGVDTQYF	TGTGCCAGCAGCTACCTAACAGGGGGAGTCGATACGCAGTATTTT
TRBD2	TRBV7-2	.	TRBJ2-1	CASRGAGEGYNEQFF	TGTGCCAGCAGGGGAGCCGGGGAGGGTTACAATGAGCAGTTCTTC
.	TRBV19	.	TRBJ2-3	CASSSGLSTDTQYF	TGTGCCAGTAGCAGCGGATTAAGCACAGATACGCAGTATTTT
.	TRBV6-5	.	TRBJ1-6	CASGRMSSYNSPLHF	TGTGCCAGCGGACGGATGAGCTCCTATAATTCACCCCTCCACTTT